This T cell receptor (beta chain) stems from a study of blood T cell repertoires in COVID-19. For the study at large: Samples taken during acute and convalescent COVID-19 were collected in the United States, Italy and Spain. PBMCs, B-cell-depleted T cells, or T cells were the source of the cDNA or gDNA that made up the material.

Per the original methods: Amplification of reference gene primers provided the estimated nucleated cell counts. The method was immunoSEQ multiplex PCR; TCRdb's version includes in-frame clones alone and lacks a portion of them. V, J and clone size are taken as reported in that table, and D and trimming were inferred from the DNA itself. The table lists over 100,000 clones, roughly 86% of them singletons, with approximately 4.7% in the top ten. V was shortened by 6 bases and J by 7 bases, with 13 bases between the two germline ends. The CDR3 sequence is 14 residues long. Germline values: CDR1 KGHSH, CDR2 LQKENI.

The clonotype comes from a man aged 40-49 years with acute or convalescent COVID-19. The V gene is TRBV18, the J gene TRBJ1-6, with D maybe TRBD1 (6 bases). Sequencing was performed on peripheral blood. This chain's CDR3 is CASSPGQPNSPLHF. CDR3 bases: TGTGCCAGCTCTCCGGGACAACCAAATTCACCCCTCCACTTT.